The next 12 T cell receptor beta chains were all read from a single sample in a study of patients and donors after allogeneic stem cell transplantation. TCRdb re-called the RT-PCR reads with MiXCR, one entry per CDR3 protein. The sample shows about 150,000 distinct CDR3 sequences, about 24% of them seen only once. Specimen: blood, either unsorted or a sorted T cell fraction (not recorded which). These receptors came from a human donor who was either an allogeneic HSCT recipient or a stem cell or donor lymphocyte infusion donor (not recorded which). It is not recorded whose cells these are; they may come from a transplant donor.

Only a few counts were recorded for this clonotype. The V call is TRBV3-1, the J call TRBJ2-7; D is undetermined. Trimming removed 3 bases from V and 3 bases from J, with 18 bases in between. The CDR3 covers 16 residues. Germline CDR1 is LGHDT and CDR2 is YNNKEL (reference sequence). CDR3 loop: CASSQVGFLRYYEQYF. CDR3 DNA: TGTGCCAGCAGCCAGGTGGGCTTTCTACGCTACTACGAGCAGTACTTC.

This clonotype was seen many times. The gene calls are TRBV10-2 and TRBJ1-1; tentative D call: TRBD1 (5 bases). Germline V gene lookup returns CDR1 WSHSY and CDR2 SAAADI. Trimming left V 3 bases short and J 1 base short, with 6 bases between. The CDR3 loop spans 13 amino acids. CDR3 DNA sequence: TGCGCCAGCAGTGACACAGGGAACACTGAAGCTTTCTTT. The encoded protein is CASSDTGNTEAFF.

Here the CDR3 DNA reads TGCGCCAGCGGGGCCGGGACTAGCGGGCGTCAGTACTTC. It encodes CASGAGTSGRQYF. The chain uses TRBV4-3 and TRBJ2-4; 12 nucleotides agree with TRBD2. The CDR3 length is 13 residues. The germline V gene encodes CDR1 LGHNA and CDR2 YSLEER. Trimming at V came to 8 bases and at J to 12 bases, leaving 8 bases not matched to a gene.

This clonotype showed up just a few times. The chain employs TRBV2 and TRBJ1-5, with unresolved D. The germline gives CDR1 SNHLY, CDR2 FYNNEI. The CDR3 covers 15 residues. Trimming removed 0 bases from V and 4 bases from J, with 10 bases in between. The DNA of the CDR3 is TGTGCCAGCAGTGAAGCGGCAGCCCTAAATCAGCCCCAGCATTTT. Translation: CASSEAAALNQPQHF.

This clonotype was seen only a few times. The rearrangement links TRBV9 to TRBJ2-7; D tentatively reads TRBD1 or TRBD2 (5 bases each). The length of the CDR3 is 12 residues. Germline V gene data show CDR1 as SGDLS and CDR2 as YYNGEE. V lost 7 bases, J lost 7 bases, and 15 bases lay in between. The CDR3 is CASAAEGKEQYF. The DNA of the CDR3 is TGTGCCAGCGCCGCAGAGGGGAAAGAGCAGTACTTC. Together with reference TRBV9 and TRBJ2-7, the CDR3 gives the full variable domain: DSGVTQTPKHLITATGQRVTLRCSPRSGDLSVYWYQQSLDQGLQFLIQYYNGEERAKGNILERFSAQQFPDLHSELNLSSLELGDSALYFCASAAEGKEQYFGPGTRLTVT.

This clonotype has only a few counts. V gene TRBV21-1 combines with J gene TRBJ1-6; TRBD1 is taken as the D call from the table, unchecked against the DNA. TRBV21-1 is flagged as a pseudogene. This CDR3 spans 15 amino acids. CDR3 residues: CASSKERQGSGPLHF. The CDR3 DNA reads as TGTGCCAGCAGCAAAGAACGGCAGGGGTCTGGACCCCTCCACTTT.

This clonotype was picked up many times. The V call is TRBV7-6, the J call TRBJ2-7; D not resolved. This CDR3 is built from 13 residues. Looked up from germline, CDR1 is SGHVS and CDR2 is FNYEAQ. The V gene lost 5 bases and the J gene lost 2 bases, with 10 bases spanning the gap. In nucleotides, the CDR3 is TGTGCCAGCAGCCATACTGATGCCTACGAGCAGTACTTC. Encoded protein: CASSHTDAYEQYF. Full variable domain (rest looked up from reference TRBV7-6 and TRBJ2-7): GAGVSQSPRYKVTKRGQDVALRCDPISGHVSLYWYRQALGQGPEFLTYFNYEAQQDKSGLPNDRFSAERPEGSISTLTIQRTEQRDSAMYRCASSHTDAYEQYFGPGTRLTVT.

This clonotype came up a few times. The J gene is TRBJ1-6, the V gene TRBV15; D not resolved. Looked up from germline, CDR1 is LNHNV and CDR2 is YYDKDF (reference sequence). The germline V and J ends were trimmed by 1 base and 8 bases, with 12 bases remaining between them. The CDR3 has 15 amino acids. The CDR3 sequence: CATSRAGEVHSPLHF. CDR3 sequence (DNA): TGTGCCACCAGCAGAGCCGGGGAAGTGCATTCACCCCTCCACTTT.

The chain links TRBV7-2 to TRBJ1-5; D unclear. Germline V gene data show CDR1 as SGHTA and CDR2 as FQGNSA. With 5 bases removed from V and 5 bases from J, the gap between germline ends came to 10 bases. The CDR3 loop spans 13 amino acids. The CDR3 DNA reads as TGTGCCAGCAGCCCAGACATCTATCAGCCCCAGCATTTT. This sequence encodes CASSPDIYQPQHF.

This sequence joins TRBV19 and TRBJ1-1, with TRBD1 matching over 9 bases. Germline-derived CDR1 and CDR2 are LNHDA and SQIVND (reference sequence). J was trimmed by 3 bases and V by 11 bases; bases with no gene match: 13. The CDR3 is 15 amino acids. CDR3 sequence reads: CACKSSDRGDTEAFF. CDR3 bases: TGTGCCTGCAAGTCGTCGGACAGGGGAGACACTGAAGCTTTCTTT.

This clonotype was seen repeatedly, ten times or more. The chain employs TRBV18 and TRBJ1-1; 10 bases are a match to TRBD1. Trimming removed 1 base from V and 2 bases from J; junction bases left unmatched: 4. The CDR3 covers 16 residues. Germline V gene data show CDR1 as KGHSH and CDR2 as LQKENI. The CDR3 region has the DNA TGTGCCAGCTCACCACGGGGACAGGGGTCCAACACTGAAGCTTTCTTT. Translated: CASSPRGQGSNTEAFF.

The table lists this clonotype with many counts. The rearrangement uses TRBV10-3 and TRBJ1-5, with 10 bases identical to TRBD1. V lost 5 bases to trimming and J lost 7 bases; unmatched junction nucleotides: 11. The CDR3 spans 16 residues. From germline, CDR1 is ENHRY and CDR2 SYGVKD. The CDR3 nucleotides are TGTGCCATCAGTACTAAGACAGGGGGCGAAGGCCAGCCCCAGCATTTT. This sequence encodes CAISTKTGGEGQPQHF.